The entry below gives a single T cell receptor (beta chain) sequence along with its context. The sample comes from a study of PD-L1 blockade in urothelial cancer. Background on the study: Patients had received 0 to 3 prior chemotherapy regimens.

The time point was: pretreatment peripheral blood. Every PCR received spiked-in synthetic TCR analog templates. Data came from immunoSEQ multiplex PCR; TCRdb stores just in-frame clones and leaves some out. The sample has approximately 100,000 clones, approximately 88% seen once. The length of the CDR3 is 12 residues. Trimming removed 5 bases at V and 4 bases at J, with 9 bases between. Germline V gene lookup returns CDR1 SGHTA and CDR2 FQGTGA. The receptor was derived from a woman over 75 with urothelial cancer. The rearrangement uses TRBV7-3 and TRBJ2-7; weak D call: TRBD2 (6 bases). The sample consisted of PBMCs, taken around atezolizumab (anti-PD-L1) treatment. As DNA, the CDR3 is TGTGCCAGCAGCCCCGGGGGTTACGAGCAGTACTTC. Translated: CASSPGGYEQYF. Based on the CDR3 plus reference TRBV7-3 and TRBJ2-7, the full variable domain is GAGVSQTPSNKVTEKGKYVELRCDPISGHTALYWYRQSLGQGPEFLIYFQGTGAADDSGLPNDRFFAVRPEGSVSTLKIQRTERGDSAVYLCASSPGGYEQYFGPGTRLTVT.